These T cell receptor beta chains were read from a single sample in a study of blood T cell repertoires in COVID-19. Method: immunoSEQ multiplex PCR; TCRdb's copy keeps in-frame clones and lacks some. The sample shows just over 250,000 clones, 70% to 90% of them seen only once. Sequenced material: peripheral blood. These TCRs come from a woman between 45 and 65 years old with acute or convalescent COVID-19. CDR3s include the opening cysteine and the closing phenylalanine or tryptophan. Clone size is shown for a subset of rows, as once, few, many or a class of expanded clone.

v_gene	j_gene	len	abundance	CDR3aa
TRBV6-5	TRBJ1-5	13	-	CASSFTQNQPQHF
TRBV14	TRBJ2-7	16	-	CASSLRSGRGDYEQYF
TRBV5-1	TRBJ2-1	14	few	CASSLESSYNEQFF
TRBV5-4	TRBJ2-5	17	-	CASSLGTIPGGQETQYF
TRBV28	TRBJ2-3	15	-	CASSRTGRAVDTQYF
TRBV9	TRBJ2-5	13	-	CASSVGGVETQYF
TRBV5-1	TRBJ1-2	14	once	CASSQTTGVGGYTF
TRBV7-2	TRBJ2-1	16	-	CASSLFPGSPYNEQFF
TRBV11-2	TRBJ2-7	14	-	CASTAGTVSYEQYF
TRBV4-2	TRBJ2-7	15	-	CASSQVYSFTYEQYF
TRBV28	TRBJ2-1	19	-	CASSTPGGSLAGGWNEQFF
TRBV7-2	TRBJ1-4	16	-	CASSLTGASTNEKLFF
TRBV4-1	TRBJ1-2	16	-	CASSQAGGRLNYGYTF
TRBV7-2	TRBJ2-7	15	-	CASSFVGLAGDEQYF
TRBV19	TRBJ2-2	13	-	CASIYQNTGELFF
TRBV27	TRBJ1-2	12	-	CASSSSGFGYTF
TRBV28	TRBJ2-7	14	-	CASTHDRTRYEQYF
TRBV21-1	TRBJ1-5	11	-	CASSLFQPQHF
TRBV3-1/TRBV3-2	TRBJ2-2	12	-	CASSQSGGELFF
TRBV7-6	TRBJ2-7	16	-	CASSLEVASGIYEQYF
TRBV18	TRBJ2-4	12	-	CASSTGTGSVKF
TRBV19	TRBJ2-1	19	-	CASSIDPLHAGGPYNEQFF
TRBV19	TRBJ2-3	16	-	CASSIFGSGRQDTQYF
TRBV25-1	TRBJ1-6	13	-	CASSELFNSPLHF
TRBV6-6	TRBJ2-5	16	once	CASSKSRAGGQETQYF
TRBV29-1	TRBJ2-5	14	-	CSVEDRRGRETQYF
TRBV6-5	TRBJ1-2	13	-	CASSPDREYGYTF
TRBV3-1/TRBV3-2	TRBJ2-3	16	-	CASSRSGGTLTDTQYF
TRBV19	TRBJ2-2	16	-	CASSALVFSDTGELFF